The 21 T cell receptor beta chains reported below all come from one sample, sequenced in a study of T cell changes during pregnancy in multiple sclerosis. Measured with immunoSEQ multiplex PCR; TCRdb has only the in-frame clones, and not every one. The sample includes some 60,000 clones, around nine tenths of them seen just once. This sample comprised peripheral blood, obtained in the third trimester of pregnancy. The receptors come from a female donor in good health, enrolled as a control in a pregnancy study.

The CDR3, as DNA: TGCGCCAGCAGCCAAGATTTTGGGACAGGGTCTGACGAGCAGTACTTC. This gives the protein CASSQDFGTGSDEQYF. The genes are TRBV4-3 and TRBJ2-7, with TRBD1 identical over 9 bases. CDR3 length equals 16 residues. Trimming at V came to 0 bases and at J to 5 bases, leaving 8 bases not matched to a gene. Germline CDR1 and CDR2: LGHNA and YSLEER.

V gene TRBV29-1 combines with J gene TRBJ2-7; D might be TRBD1 (6 bases). Germline values: CDR1 SQVTM, CDR2 ANQGSEA. The CDR3 runs 13 residues. The V and J ends lost 4 bases and 5 bases respectively, with 15 bases between them. The CDR3 bases are TGCAGCGTTGCGGACAGCACCATGGACGAGCAGTACTTC. Encoded protein: CSVADSTMDEQYF.

The genes are TRBV5-1 and TRBJ2-3; D remains ambiguous. The germline V gene encodes CDR1 SGHRS and CDR2 YFSETQ. The CDR3 runs 17 residues. V was shortened by 0 bases and J by 2 bases, with 16 bases between the two germline ends. CDR3 protein: CASSLAFYSSLTDTQYF. DNA of the CDR3: TGCGCCAGCAGCTTGGCCTTTTACTCAAGTCTCACAGATACGCAGTATTTT.

The chain recombines TRBV19 with TRBJ2-7; 11 nucleotides align to TRBD2. The trim removed 6 bases at V and 6 bases at J, leaving 4 bases unmatched. Per the germline V gene, CDR1 is LNHDA and CDR2 is SQIVND (reference sequence). The CDR3 totals 13 residues. The CDR3 loop reads CASRLAGDLEQYF. The DNA of the CDR3 is TGTGCCAGTAGACTAGCGGGAGATCTCGAGCAGTACTTC.

The rearrangement joins TRBV11-3 to TRBJ2-1; 8 nucleotides align to TRBD2. With 5 bases clipped from V and 9 bases from J, the junction kept 9 bases outside the gene matches. CDR3 length: 14 amino acids. Germline CDR1 SGHNT, CDR2 YENEEA. CDR3 nucleotides: TGTGCCAGCAGCGTAGCGGGATTCGAGGTTGAGCAGTTCTTC. Amino acid sequence: CASSVAGFEVEQFF.

The CDR3 DNA reads TGCGCCAGCAGCCCCGGGACAGGGAGGGCCACCGGGGAGCTGTTTTTT. Translation: CASSPGTGRATGELFF. The V call is TRBV10-2, the J call TRBJ2-2; 9 nucleotides line up with TRBD1. This CDR3 spans 16 amino acids. CDR1 is WSHSY and CDR2 is SAAADI in the germline V gene. V trimming: 6 bases; J trimming: 4 bases; junction bases outside the gene matches: 9.

This chain uses TRBV28 with TRBJ1-2; 8 nucleotides line up with TRBD1. In germline, CDR1 is MDHEN, CDR2 SYDVKM. The CDR3 has 15 residues. V was clipped by 5 bases and J by 2 bases; unmatched bases: 7. DNA of the CDR3: TGTGCCAGCAGTATACCCAGGGGGCAGAACTATGGCTACACCTTC. Its protein is CASSIPRGQNYGYTF.

J is TRBJ1-2 and V is TRBV5-1; 9 bases agree with TRBD1. Germline CDR1 SGHRS, CDR2 YFSETQ. This CDR3 has 14 residues. V gave up 1 base and J gave up 4 bases; unmatched junction bases: 2. CDR3 in DNA: TGCGCCAGCAGCTTGTTGGGACAGGGCTATGGCTACACCTTC. Residues: CASSLLGQGYGYTF.

This chain uses TRBV28 with TRBJ2-1; 11 positions agree with TRBD2. Losses at the gene ends were 5 bases for V and 2 bases for J; bases not matched to a gene: 5. The CDR3 loop spans 16 amino acids. Germline CDR1 reads MDHEN; CDR2 reads SYDVKM. CDR3 nucleotides: TGTGCCAGCAGTCCAACTAGCGGGGGAACCTACAATGAGCAGTTCTTC. Translating it yields CASSPTSGGTYNEQFF.

The chain uses TRBV9 and TRBJ2-7; 7 bases map to TRBD1. The trim removed 1 base at V and 0 bases at J, leaving 7 bases unmatched. Germline CDR1 and CDR2: SGDLS and YYNGEE. The CDR3 runs 16 residues. Written as DNA, the CDR3 is TGTGCCAGCAGCGTAACAGGGGACCCCTACTCCTACGAGCAGTACTTC. Translation: CASSVTGDPYSYEQYF. The variable domain in full, with the rest retrieved from reference TRBV9 and TRBJ2-7, is DSGVTQTPKHLITATGQRVTLRCSPRSGDLSVYWYQQSLDQGLQFLIQYYNGEERAKGNILERFSAQQFPDLHSELNLSSLELGDSALYFCASSVTGDPYSYEQYFGPGTRLTVT.

The rearrangement joins TRBV27 to TRBJ1-6; possible D gene TRBD1, 5 bases. Trimming shortened V by 1 base and J by 7 bases, and 11 bases separated the two germline ends. Germline-derived CDR1 and CDR2 are MNHEY and SMNVEV (reference sequence). The CDR3 contains 15 residues. CDR3 sequence: CASSLFQGGNSPLHF. Here the CDR3 DNA reads TGTGCCAGCAGTTTATTCCAGGGAGGAAATTCACCCCTCCACTTT.

V and J are TRBV25-1 and TRBJ1-4; TRBD1 matches 9 bases. Germline lookup yields CDR1 MGHDK and CDR2 SYGVNS. The CDR3 runs 15 residues. V gave up 2 bases and J gave up 5 bases; unmatched junction bases: 3. This CDR3 is CASSEPGQGNEKLFF. In nucleotides, the CDR3 is TGTGCCAGCAGTGAACCAGGACAGGGGAATGAAAAACTGTTTTTT.

The chain uses TRBV7-2 and TRBJ2-1; TRBD2 might be the D (5 bases). This CDR3 is 16 amino acids long. Looked up from germline, CDR1 is SGHTA and CDR2 is FQGNSA. The V end lost 6 bases, the J end lost 0 bases, and 15 bases lay between the germline ends. CDR3 nucleotides: TGTGCCAGCAGGCCAGCGCGGGCAGCCTCCTACAATGAGCAGTTCTTC. It is translated as CASRPARAASYNEQFF.

This chain connects TRBV5-6 to TRBJ1-5; weak D call: TRBD1 (5 bases). V was cut by 4 bases and J by 2 bases, with 13 bases left in between. This CDR3 comprises 15 residues. CDR1 and CDR2 (germline): SGHDT, YYEEEE. The CDR3 region is CASSPGGVGNQPQHF. The CDR3 DNA reads as TGTGCCAGCAGCCCGGGGGGTGTGGGCAATCAGCCCCAGCATTTT.

V and J are TRBV4-1 and TRBJ1-1; 8 positions agree with TRBD1. Germline values: CDR1 MGHRA, CDR2 YSYEKL. V trimming: 3 bases; J trimming: 0 bases; junction bases outside the gene matches: 6. CDR3 length: 16 residues. The CDR3 region is CASSQDRDTMNTEAFF. The CDR3 DNA reads TGCGCCAGCAGCCAGGACAGGGATACCATGAACACTGAAGCTTTCTTT.

The rearrangement joins TRBV19 to TRBJ2-3; 10 bases map to TRBD2. This CDR3 has 17 residues. Trimming cost V 7 bases and J 1 base; bases outside gene matches: 11. Germline values: CDR1 LNHDA, CDR2 SQIVND (reference sequence). For the CDR3, the DNA is TGTGCCAGTACCCCCCCCCGGACTAGCGGTTGCACAGATACGCAGTATTTT. Translated, it gives CASTPPRTSGCTDTQYF.

This chain joins TRBV27 and TRBJ1-6, with unresolved D. CDR1 MNHEY and CDR2 SMNVEV come from the germline V gene (reference sequence). V was cut by 0 bases and J by 0 bases, with 9 bases left in between. This CDR3 is built from 17 residues. DNA for the CDR3: TGTGCCAGCAGTTTATCGACGGGTCGCTCCTATAATTCACCCCTCCACTTT. Translating it yields CASSLSTGRSYNSPLHF.

This clone was detected only once. The chain joins TRBV7-3 to TRBJ1-1; D is undetermined. The CDR3 runs to 13 residues. Germline-derived CDR1 and CDR2 are SGHTA and FQGTGA. The V end was cut by 5 bases, the J end by 1 base, with 8 bases between. CDR3 nucleotides: TGTGCCAGCAGCCGAGGTGGGAACACTGAAGCTTTCTTT. It yields the protein CASSRGGNTEAFF. The whole variable domain, filled in from reference TRBV7-3 and TRBJ1-1, reads GAGVSQTPSNKVTEKGKYVELRCDPISGHTALYWYRQSLGQGPEFLIYFQGTGAADDSGLPNDRFFAVRPEGSVSTLKIQRTERGDSAVYLCASSRGGNTEAFFGQGTRLTVV.

The chain is built from TRBV28 and TRBJ2-1; 9 nucleotides align to TRBD1. Trimming at V came to 8 bases and at J to 8 bases, leaving 7 bases not matched to a gene. This CDR3 comprises 13 residues. CDR1 and CDR2 (germline): MDHEN, SYDVKM. This CDR3 is CASSRQGDYEQFF. The CDR3 coding sequence is TGTGCCAGCTCCCGACAGGGGGATTATGAGCAGTTCTTC.

V usage is TRBV11-2 and J usage is TRBJ2-2; no reliable D call. V lost 3 bases to trimming and J lost 1 base, with 6 bases between them. This CDR3 has 14 amino acids. Germline CDR1 is SGHAT and CDR2 is FQNNGV. The CDR3 region is CASSFVVNTGELFF. Written as DNA, the CDR3 is TGTGCCAGCAGCTTCGTAGTGAACACCGGGGAGCTGTTTTTT.

This chain joins TRBV7-8 and TRBJ2-7; 7 positions match TRBD2. CDR3 length: 15 amino acids. Germline CDR1 is SGHVS and CDR2 is FQNEAQ. V was clipped by 8 bases and J by 7 bases; unmatched bases: 17. As DNA, the CDR3 is TGTGCCAGCCGATACCAGGGAGGGTCGTCTTGGGAGCAGTACTTC. Its protein is CASRYQGGSSWEQYF.